This T cell receptor beta chain was sequenced for a study of blood T cell repertoires in COVID-19. Study-wide context: Italy, Spain and the United States were the sources of the convalescent and acute COVID-19 samples.

Patients of the Seattle cohort, enrolled during active infection, were followed longitudinally. This clone has just one count. Measured with immunoSEQ multiplex PCR; TCRdb has only the in-frame clones, and not every one. Of 150,000 or so clones in the sample, 65% to 90% are singletons; the top ten hold 9% to 14%. The CDR3 length is 17 residues. Trimming removed 5 bases at V and 0 bases at J, with 17 bases between. Germline V gene data show CDR1 as SEHNR and CDR2 as FQNEAQ (reference sequence). The genes are TRBV7-9 and TRBJ2-1, with a possible D match to TRBD2 (5 bases). This TCR was sampled from a woman aged 55 to 70 with COVID-19, enrolled during active disease. Sequencing input: peripheral blood. CDR3 coding DNA: TGTGCCAGCAGCCGCCCGGTTAGGGAGAGCTCCTACAATGAGCAGTTCTTC. It is translated as CASSRPVRESSYNEQFF.